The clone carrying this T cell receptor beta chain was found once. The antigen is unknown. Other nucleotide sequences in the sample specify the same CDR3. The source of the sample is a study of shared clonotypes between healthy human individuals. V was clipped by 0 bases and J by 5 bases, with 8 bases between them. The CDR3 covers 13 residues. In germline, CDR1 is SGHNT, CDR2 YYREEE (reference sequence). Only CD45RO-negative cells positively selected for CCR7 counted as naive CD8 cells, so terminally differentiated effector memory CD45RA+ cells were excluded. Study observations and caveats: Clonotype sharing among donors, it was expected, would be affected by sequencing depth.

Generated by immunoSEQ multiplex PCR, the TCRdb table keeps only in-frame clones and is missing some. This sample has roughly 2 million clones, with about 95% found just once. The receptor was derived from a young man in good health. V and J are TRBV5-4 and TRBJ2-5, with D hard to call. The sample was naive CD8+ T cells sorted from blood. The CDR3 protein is CASSLDSQETQYF. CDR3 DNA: TGTGCCAGCAGCTTGGACAGTCAGGAGACCCAGTACTTC.